This T cell receptor (beta chain) comes out of a study of control samples from healthy donors and cancer patients. The CDR3 length is 15 residues. V was cut by 0 bases and J by 5 bases, with 11 bases left in between. Germline V gene data show CDR1 as LGHDT and CDR2 as YNNKEL (reference sequence). Measured with immunoSEQ multiplex PCR; TCRdb has only the in-frame clones, and not every one. The data show about 59,000 clones, about 92% seen once. The material sequenced was PBMCs. The chain couples TRBV3-1 (or the pseudogene TRBV3-2) to TRBJ1-5; D ambiguous. The clonotype comes from a man aged 40-49 years with colorectal cancer. The CDR3 nucleotides are TGTGCCAGCAGCCAAGACTCGTCATTATATCAGCCCCAGCATTTT. It translates to CASSQDSSLYQPQHF.